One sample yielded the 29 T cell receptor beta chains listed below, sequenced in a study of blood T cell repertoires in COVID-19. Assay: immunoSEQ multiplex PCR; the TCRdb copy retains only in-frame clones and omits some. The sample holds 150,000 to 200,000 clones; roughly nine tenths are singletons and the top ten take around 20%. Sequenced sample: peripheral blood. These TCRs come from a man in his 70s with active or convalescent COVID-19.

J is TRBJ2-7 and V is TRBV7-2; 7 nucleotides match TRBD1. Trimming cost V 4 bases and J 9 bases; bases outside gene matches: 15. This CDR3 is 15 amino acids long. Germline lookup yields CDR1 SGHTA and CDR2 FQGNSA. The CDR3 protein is CASSSQGRSSFGQYF. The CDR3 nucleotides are TGTGCCAGCAGCTCACAGGGGCGGTCCTCATTTGGGCAGTACTTC. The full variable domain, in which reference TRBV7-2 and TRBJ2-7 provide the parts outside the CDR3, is GAGVSQSPSNKVTEKGKDVELRCDPISGHTALYWYRQSLGQGLEFLIYFQGNSAPDKSGLPSDRFSAERTGGSVSTLTIQRTQQEDSAVYLCASSSQGRSSFGQYFGPGTRLTVT.

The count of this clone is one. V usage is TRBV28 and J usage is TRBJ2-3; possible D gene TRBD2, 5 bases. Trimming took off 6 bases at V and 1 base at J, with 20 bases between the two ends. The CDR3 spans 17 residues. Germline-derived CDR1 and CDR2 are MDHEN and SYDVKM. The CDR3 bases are TGTGCCAGCAGCCTCCCTCTCGGGGTGCCAGGCACAGATACGCAGTATTTT. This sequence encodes CASSLPLGVPGTDTQYF.

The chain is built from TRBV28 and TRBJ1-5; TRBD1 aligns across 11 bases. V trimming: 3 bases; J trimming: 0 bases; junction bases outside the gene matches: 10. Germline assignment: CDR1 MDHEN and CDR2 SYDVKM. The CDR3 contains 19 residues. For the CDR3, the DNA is TGTGCCAGCAGTTTCCCCAGGGACAGGGGGTCTAATAGCAATCAGCCCCAGCATTTT. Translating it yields CASSFPRDRGSNSNQPQHF.

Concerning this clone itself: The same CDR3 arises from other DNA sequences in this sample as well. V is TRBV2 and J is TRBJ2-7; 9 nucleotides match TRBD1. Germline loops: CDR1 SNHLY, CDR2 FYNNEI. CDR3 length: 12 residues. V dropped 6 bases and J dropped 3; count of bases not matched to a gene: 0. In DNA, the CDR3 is TGTGCCAGCAGGGACAGGGGCTACGAGCAGTACTTC. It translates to CASRDRGYEQYF.

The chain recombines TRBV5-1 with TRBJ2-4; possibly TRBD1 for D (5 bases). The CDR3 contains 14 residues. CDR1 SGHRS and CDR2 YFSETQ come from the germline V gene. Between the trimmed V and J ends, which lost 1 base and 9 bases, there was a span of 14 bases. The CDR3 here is CASSLFQGTAIQYF. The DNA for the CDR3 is TGCGCCAGCAGCTTGTTTCAGGGAACGGCCATTCAGTACTTC.

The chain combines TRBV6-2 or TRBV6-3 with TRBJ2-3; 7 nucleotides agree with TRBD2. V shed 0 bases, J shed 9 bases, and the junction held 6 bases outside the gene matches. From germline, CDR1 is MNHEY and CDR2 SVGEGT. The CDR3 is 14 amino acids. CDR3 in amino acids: CASSYSPGRRTQYF. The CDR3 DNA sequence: TGTGCCAGCAGTTACTCACCCGGGAGGAGGACGCAGTATTTT.

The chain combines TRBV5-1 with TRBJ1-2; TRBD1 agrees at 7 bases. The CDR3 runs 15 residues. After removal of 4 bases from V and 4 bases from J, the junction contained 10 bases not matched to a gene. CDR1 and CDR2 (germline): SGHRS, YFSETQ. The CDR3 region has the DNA TGCGCCAGCAGCCCAACAGGGGTCCTTGCCTATGGCTACACCTTC. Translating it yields CASSPTGVLAYGYTF. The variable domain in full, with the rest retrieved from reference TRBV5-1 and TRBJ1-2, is KAGVTQTPRYLIKTRGQQVTLSCSPISGHRSVSWYQQTPGQGLQFLFEYFSETQRNKGNFPGRFSGRQFSNSRSEMNVSTLELGDSALYLCASSPTGVLAYGYTFGSGTRLTVV.

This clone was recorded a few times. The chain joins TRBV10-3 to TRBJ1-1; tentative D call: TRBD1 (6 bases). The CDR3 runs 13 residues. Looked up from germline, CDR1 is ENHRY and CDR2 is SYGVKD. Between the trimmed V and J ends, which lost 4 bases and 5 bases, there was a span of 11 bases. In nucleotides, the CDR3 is TGTGCCATCAGTGGGGCAGGGGAAACTGAAGCTTTCTTT. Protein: CAISGAGETEAFF.

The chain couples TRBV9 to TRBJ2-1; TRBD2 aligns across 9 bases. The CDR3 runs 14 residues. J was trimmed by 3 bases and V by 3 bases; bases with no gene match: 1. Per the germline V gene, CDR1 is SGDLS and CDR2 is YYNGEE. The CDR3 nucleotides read TGTGCCAGCAGCGAAGCGGGAGGCTACAATGAGCAGTTCTTC. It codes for CASSEAGGYNEQFF.

The CDR3 DNA is TGTGCCAGCACCATAACGGGTCAGCCCCAGCATTTT. Amino acids: CASTITGQPQHF. The chain carries TRBV12-3 or TRBV12-4 and TRBJ1-5, with D hard to call. The CDR3 sequence is 12 residues long. Trimming took off 7 bases at V and 6 bases at J, with 10 bases between the two ends.

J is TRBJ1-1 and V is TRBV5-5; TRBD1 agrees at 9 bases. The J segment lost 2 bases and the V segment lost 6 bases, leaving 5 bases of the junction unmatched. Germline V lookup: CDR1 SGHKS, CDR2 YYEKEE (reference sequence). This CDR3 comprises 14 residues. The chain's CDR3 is CASTTDRGNTEAFF. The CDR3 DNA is TGTGCCAGCACCACGGACAGGGGAAACACTGAAGCTTTCTTT. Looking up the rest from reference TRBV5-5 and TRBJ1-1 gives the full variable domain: DAGVTQSPTHLIKTRGQQVTLRCSPISGHKSVSWYQQVLGQGPQFIFQYYEKEERGRGNFPDRFSARQFPNYSSELNVNALLLGDSALYLCASTTDRGNTEAFFGQGTRLTVV.

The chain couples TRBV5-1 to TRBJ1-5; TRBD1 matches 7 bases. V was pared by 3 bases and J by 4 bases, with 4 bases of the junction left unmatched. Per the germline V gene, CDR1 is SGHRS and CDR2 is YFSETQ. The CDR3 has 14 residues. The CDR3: CASSSGTENQPQHF. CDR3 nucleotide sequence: TGCGCCAGCAGCTCCGGGACAGAAAATCAGCCCCAGCATTTT. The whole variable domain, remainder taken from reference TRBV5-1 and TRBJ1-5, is KAGVTQTPRYLIKTRGQQVTLSCSPISGHRSVSWYQQTPGQGLQFLFEYFSETQRNKGNFPGRFSGRQFSNSRSEMNVSTLELGDSALYLCASSSGTENQPQHFGDGTRLSIL.

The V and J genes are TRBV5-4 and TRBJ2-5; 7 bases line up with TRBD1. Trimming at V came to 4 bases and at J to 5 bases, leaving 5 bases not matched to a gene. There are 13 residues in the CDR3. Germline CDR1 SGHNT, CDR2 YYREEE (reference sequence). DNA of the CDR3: TGTGCCAGCAGCGTCGACAGGGCTGAGACCCAGTACTTC. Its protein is CASSVDRAETQYF.

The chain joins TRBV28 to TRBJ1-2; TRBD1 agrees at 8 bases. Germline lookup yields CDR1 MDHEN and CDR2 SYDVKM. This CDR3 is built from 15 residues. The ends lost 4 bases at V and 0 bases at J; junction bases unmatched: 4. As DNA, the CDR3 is TGTGCCAGCAGTTCGACAGGGGAGGCTAACTATGGCTACACCTTC. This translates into CASSSTGEANYGYTF.

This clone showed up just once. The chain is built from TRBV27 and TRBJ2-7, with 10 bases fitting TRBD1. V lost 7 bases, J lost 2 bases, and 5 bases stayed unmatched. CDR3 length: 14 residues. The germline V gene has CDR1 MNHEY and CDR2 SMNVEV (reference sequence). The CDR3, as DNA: TGTGCCAGCAAACCGACAGGGGGCACCTACGAGCAGTACTTC. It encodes CASKPTGGTYEQYF.

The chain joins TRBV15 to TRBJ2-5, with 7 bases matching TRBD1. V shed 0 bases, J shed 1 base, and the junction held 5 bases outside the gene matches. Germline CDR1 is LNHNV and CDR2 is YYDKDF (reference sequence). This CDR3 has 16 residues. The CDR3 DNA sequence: TGTGCCACCAGCAGAGATCAGGGGGTCGGCCAAGAGACCCAGTACTTC. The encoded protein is CATSRDQGVGQETQYF.

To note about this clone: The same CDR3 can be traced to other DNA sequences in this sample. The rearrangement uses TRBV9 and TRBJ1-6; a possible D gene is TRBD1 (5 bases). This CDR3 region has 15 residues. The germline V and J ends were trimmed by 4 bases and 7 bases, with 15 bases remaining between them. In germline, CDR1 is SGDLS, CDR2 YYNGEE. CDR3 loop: CASSPGQGKNSPLHF. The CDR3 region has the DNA TGTGCCAGCAGCCCTGGGCAGGGAAAAAATTCACCCCTCCACTTT.

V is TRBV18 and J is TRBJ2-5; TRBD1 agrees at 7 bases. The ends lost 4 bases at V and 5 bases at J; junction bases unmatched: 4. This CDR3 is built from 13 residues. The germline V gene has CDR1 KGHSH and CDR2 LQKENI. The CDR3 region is CASSRQGGETQYF. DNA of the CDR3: TGTGCCAGCTCACGACAGGGTGGGGAGACCCAGTACTTC. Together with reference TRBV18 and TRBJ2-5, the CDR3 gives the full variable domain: NAGVMQNPRHLVRRRGQEARLRCSPMKGHSHVYWYRQLPEEGLKFMVYLQKENIIDESGMPKERFSAEFPKEGPSILRIQQVVRGDSAAYFCASSRQGGETQYFGPGTRLLVL.

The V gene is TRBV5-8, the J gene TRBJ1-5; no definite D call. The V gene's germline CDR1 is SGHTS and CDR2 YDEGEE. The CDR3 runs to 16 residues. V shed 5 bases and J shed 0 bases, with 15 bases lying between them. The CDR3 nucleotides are TGTGCCAGCAGTTCCTGGAGCCTCTATAGCAATCAGCCCCAGCATTTT. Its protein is CASSSWSLYSNQPQHF.

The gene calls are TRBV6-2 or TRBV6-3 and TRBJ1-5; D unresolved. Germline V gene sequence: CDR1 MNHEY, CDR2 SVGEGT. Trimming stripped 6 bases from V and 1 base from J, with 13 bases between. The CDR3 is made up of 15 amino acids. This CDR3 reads CASSRGLISNQPQHF. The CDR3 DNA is TGTGCCAGCAGCCGCGGACTAATCAGCAATCAGCCCCAGCATTTT.

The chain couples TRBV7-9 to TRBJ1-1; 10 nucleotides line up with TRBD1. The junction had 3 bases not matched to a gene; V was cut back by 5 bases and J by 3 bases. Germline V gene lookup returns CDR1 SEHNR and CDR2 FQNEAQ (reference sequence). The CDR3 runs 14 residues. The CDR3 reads CASSDRGRDTEAFF. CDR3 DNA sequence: TGTGCCAGCAGCGACAGGGGGCGCGACACTGAAGCTTTCTTT.

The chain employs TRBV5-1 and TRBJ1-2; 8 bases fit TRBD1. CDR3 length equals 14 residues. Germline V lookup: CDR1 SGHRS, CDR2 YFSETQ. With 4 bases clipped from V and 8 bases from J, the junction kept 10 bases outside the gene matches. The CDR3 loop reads CASSPLRTGSGYTF. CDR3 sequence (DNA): TGCGCCAGCAGCCCACTCCGGACAGGGTCCGGCTACACCTTC.

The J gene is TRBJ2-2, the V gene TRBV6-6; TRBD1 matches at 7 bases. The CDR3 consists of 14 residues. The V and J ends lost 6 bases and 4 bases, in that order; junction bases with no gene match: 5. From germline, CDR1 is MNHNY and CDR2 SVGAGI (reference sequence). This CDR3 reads CASRGTEATGELFF. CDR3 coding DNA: TGTGCCAGCAGAGGGACAGAAGCCACCGGGGAGCTGTTTTTT.

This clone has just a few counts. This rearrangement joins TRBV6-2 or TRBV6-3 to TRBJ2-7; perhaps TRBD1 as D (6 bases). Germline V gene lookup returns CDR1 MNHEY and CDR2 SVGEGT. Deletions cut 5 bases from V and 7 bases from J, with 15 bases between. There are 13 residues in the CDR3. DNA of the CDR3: TGTGCCAGCAGTCCGCAGGGGTTTCGGGAGCAGTACTTC. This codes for CASSPQGFREQYF.

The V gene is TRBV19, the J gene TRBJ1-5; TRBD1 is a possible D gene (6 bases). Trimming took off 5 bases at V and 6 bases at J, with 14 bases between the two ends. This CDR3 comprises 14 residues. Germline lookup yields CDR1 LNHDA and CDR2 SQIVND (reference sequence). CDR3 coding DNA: TGTGCCAGTAGTCGAAGACAGGTAGGTCAGCCCCAGCATTTT. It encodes CASSRRQVGQPQHF.

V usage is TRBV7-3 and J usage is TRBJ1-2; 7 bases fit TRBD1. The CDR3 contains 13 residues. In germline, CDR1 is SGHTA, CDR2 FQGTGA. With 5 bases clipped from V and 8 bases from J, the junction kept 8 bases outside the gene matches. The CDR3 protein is CASSARQGLGYTF. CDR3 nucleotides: TGTGCCAGCAGCGCAAGACAGGGTTTGGGCTACACCTTC.

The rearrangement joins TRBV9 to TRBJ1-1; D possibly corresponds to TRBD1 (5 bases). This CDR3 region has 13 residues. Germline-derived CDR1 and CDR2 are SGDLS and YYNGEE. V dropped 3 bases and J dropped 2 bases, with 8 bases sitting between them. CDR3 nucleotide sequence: TGTGCCAGCAGCGGCAGGGTCAACACTGAAGCTTTCTTT. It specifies CASSGRVNTEAFF.

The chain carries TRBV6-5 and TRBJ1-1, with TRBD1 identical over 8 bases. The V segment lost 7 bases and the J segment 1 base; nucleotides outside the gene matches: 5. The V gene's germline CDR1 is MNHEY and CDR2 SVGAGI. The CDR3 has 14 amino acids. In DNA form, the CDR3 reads TGTGCCAGCAAATTACAGGGGGAGAACACTGAAGCTTTCTTT. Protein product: CASKLQGENTEAFF.

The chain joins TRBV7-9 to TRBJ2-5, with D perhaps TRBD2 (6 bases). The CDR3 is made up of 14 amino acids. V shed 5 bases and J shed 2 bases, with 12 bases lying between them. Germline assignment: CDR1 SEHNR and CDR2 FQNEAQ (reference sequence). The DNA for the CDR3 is TGTGCCAGCAGCCCCCCCGGACTACAAGAGACCCAGTACTTC. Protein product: CASSPPGLQETQYF.